This T cell receptor (beta chain) was captured by sequencing in a study of cytomegalovirus exposure and HLA in healthy donors. Study-level findings and limits: Some TCR beta chains (roughly 160 of them) were listed as cytomegalovirus-associated. On later analysis, the bulk of CMV-associated TCR beta chains appeared to be HLA-restricted. Analysis performed later showed TCR beta chains linked to HLA being more clonally expanded than equally common others.

In the PCR, 60 Vbeta and 13 Jbeta primers were used. Measured with immunoSEQ multiplex PCR; TCRdb has only the in-frame clones, and not every one. This sample has approximately 140,000 clones; over 65% occur once, and the top ten carry about 2.3%. As concerns this clone: What it binds is not known.

CDR1 is ENHRY and CDR2 is SYGVKD in the germline V gene. This CDR3 spans 14 amino acids. Trimming took off 6 bases at V and 5 bases at J, with 16 bases between the two ends. The sequence came from a male donor in good health and CMV-seronegative. This chain uses TRBV10-3 with TRBJ2-5; perhaps TRBD2 as D (6 bases). The specimen sequenced was PBMCs. CDR3 coding DNA: TGTGCCATCAGGAGGTCGTCGGGGAGGGAGACCCAGTACTTC. It codes for CAIRRSSGRETQYF.